This record covers a single T cell receptor (beta chain). Its cognate antigen is unknown. The second PCR ran roughly 7 to 12 cycles with a sample-barcoded 5' primer and J-beta primers. MiXCR, run by TCRdb on the 5' RACE reads, gives a single entry per CDR3 protein. This sample has about 1.8 million distinct CDR3 sequences, with around 48% found just once. The data stem from a study of blood T cells in healthy people across ages. Study-level information: Every two T cells gave about one barcoded beta molecule via template switching.

Findings of the study overall: When one million T cells were used, diversity estimates were thought to be underestimates. Expanded clonotype shifts may have been confounded, as the donors had an unknown CMV status.

This CDR3 spans 13 amino acids. The ends were cut back, 5 bases at V and 5 bases at J, with 10 bases in the middle. From germline, CDR1 is MNHEY and CDR2 SMNVEV (reference sequence). Specimen: blood. This TCR came from a woman aged 40 to 50 in good health. The rearrangement joins TRBV27 to TRBJ2-1, with unresolved D. In DNA, the CDR3 is TGTGCCAGCAGTCACGGACGGGACAATGAGCAGTTCTTC. Residues: CASSHGRDNEQFF.